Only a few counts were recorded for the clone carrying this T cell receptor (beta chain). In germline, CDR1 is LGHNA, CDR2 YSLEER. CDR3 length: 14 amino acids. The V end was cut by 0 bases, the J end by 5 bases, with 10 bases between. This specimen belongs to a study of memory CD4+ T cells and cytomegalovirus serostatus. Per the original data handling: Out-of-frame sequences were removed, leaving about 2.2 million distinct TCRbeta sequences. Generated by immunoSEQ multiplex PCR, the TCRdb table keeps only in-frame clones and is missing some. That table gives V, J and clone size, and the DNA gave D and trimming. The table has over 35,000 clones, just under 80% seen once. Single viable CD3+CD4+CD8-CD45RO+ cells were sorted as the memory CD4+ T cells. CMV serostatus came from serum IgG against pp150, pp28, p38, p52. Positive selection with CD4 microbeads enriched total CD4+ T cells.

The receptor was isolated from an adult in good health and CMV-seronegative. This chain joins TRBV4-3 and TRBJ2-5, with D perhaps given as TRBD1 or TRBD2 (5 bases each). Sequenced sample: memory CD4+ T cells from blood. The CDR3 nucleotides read TGCGCCAGCAGCCAAGATTCCGGGACGGAGACCCAGTACTTC. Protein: CASSQDSGTETQYF.